Described below is a single T cell receptor beta chain sequence and its context. PCR involved 60 Vbeta and 13 Jbeta primers. Sequencing was performed with immunoSEQ multiplex PCR; in TCRdb, only in-frame clones are kept and a portion is missing. The sample lists approximately 250,000 clones, around 78% occurring once. These data are taken from a study of cytomegalovirus exposure and HLA in healthy donors. The junction had 6 bases not matched to a gene; V was cut back by 5 bases and J by 3 bases. Germline V gene data show CDR1 as PRHDT and CDR2 as FYEKMQ (reference sequence). This CDR3 has 15 amino acids.

This TCR came from a boy younger than 18 in good health and CMV-seronegative. Sequenced sample: PBMCs. This sequence joins TRBV13 and TRBJ2-7, with 11 bases matching TRBD2. CDR3 protein: CASSPTSGGRYEQYF. DNA for the CDR3: TGTGCCAGCAGCCCTACTAGCGGGGGACGCTACGAGCAGTACTTC.